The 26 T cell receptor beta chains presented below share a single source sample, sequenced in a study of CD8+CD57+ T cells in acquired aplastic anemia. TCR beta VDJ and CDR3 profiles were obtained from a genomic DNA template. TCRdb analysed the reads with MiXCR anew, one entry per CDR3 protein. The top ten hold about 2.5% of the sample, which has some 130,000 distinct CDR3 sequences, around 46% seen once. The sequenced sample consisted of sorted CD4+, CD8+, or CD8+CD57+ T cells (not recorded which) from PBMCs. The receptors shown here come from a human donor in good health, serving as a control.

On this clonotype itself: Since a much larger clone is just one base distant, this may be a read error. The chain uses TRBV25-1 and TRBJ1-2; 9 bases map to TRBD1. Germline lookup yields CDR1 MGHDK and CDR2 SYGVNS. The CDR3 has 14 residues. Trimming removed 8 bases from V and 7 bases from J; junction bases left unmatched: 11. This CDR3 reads CASGLGTGLAGYTF. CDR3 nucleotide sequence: TGTGCCAGCGGGCTTGGGACAGGGCTCGCTGGCTACACCTTC.

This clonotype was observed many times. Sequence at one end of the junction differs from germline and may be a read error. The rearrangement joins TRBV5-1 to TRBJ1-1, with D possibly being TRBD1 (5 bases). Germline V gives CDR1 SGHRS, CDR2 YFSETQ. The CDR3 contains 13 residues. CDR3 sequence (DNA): TGTGCCAGCAGCTTGGGGGGGGGCACTGAAGCTTTCTTT. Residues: CASSLGGGTEAFF.

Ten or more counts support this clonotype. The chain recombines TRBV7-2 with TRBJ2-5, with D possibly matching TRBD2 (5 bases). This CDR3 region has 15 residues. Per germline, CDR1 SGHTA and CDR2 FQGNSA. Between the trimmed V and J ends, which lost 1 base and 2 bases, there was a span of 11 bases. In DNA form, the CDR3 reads TGTGCCAGCAGCTTAGGTGGGCGACTACAAGAGACCCAGTACTTC. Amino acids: CASSLGGRLQETQYF.

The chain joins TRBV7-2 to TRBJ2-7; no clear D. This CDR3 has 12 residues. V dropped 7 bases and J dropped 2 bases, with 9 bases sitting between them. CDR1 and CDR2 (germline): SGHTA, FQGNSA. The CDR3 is CASNAAAYEQYF. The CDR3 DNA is TGTGCCAGCAACGCAGCCGCCTACGAGCAGTACTTC.

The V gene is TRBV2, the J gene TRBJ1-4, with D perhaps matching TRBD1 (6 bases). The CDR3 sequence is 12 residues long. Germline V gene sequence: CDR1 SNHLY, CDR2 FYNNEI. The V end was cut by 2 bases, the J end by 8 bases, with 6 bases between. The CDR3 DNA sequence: TGTGCCAGCAGTGAAAGGGGGGAAAAACTGTTTTTT. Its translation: CASSERGEKLFF.

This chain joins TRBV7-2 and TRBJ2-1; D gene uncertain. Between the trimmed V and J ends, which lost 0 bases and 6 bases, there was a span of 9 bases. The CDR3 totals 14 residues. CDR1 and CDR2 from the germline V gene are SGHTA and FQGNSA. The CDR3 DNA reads TGTGCCAGCAGCTTAGCGAGACTCATCAATGAGCAGTTCTTC. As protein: CASSLARLINEQFF.

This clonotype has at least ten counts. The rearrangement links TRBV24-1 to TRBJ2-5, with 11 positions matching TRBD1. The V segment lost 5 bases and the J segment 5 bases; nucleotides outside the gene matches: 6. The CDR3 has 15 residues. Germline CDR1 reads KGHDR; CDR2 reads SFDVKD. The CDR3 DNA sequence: TGTGCCACCAGTGGAGGACAGGGGGCTGGGGAGACCCAGTACTTC. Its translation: CATSGGQGAGETQYF.

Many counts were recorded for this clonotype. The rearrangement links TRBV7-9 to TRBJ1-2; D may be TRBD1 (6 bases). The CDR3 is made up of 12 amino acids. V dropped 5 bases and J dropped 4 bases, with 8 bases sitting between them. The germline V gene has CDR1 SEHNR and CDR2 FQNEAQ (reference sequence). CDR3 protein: CASSTGFYGYTF. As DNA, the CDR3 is TGTGCCAGCAGCACAGGGTTCTATGGCTACACCTTC.

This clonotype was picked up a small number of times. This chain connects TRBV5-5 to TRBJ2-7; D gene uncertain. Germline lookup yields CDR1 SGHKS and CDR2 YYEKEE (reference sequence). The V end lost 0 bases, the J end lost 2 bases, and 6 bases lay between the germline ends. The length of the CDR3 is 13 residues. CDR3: CASSLVEAYEQYF. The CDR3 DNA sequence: TGTGCCAGCAGCTTGGTAGAGGCCTACGAGCAGTACTTC. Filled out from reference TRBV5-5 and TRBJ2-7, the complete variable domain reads DAGVTQSPTHLIKTRGQQVTLRCSPISGHKSVSWYQQVLGQGPQFIFQYYEKEERGRGNFPDRFSARQFPNYSSELNVNALLLGDSALYLCASSLVEAYEQYFGPGTRLTVT.

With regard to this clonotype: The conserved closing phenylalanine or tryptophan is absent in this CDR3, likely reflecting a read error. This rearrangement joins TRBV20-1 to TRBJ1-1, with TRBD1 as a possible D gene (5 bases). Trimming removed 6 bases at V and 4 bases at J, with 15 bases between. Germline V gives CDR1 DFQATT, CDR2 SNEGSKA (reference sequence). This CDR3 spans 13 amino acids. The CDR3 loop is CSAQTQASTEAFS. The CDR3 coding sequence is TGCAGTGCCCAAACACAGGCGAGCACTGAAGCTTTCTCT.

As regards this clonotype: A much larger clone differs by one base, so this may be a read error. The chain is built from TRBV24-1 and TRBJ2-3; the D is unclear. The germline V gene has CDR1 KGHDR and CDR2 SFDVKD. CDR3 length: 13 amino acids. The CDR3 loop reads CTTSSSSTDTQYF. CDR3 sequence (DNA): TGTACCACCAGCTCCTCTAGCACAGATACGCAGTATTTT.

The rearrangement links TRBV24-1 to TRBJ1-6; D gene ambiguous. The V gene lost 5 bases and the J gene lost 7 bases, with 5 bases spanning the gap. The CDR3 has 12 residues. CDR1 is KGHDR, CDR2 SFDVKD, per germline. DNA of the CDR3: TGTGCCACCAGTGCTGGAAATTCACCCCTCCACTTT. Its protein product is CATSAGNSPLHF.

The CDR3 DNA reads as TGCAGTGCTAGAGACAGGGAAGTTCATCAGCCCCAGCATTTT. It encodes CSARDREVHQPQHF. V is TRBV20-1 and J is TRBJ1-5; tentatively, D is TRBD1 (5 bases). Germline V gives CDR1 DFQATT, CDR2 SNEGSKA (reference sequence). CDR3 length: 14 residues. The V and J ends lost 0 bases and 5 bases respectively, with 11 bases between them.

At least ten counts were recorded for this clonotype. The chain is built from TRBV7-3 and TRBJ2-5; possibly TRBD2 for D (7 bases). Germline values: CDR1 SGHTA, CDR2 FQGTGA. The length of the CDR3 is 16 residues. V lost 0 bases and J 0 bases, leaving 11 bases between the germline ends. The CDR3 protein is CASSLTGGGYQETQYF. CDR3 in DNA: TGTGCCAGCAGCTTAACTGGGGGGGGCTACCAAGAGACCCAGTACTTC.

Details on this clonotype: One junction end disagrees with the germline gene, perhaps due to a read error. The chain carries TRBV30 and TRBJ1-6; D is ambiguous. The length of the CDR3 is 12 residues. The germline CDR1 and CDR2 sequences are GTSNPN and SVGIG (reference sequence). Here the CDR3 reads CARRYLHSPLHF. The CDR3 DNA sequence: TGTGCCCGGAGGTATTTGCATTCACCCCTCCACTTT.

The CDR3 spells CASKAASNRNTGELFF. The CDR3 nucleotides read TGTGCCAGCAAAGCAGCCTCGAACCGGAACACCGGGGAGCTGTTTTTT. The chain has TRBV12-3 or TRBV12-4 and TRBJ2-2; D is ambiguous. The V and J ends lost 7 bases and 1 base respectively, with 16 bases between them. The CDR3 consists of 16 residues.

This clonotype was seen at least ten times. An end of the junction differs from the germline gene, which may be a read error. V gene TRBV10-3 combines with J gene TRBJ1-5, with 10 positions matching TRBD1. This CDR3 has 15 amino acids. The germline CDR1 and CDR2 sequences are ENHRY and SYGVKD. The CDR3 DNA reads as TGTGCCAGCAGTGAGACAGGGGGCGTATACCAGCCCCAGCATTTT. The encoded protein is CASSETGGVYQPQHF.

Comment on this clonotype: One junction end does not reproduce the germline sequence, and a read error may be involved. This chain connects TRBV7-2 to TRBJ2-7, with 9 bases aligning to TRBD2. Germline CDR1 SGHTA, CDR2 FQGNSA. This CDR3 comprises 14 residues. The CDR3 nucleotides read TGTGCCGGCAGCTTGCCTAGCGGGACGGGCGAGCAGTACTTC. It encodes CAGSLPSGTGEQYF.

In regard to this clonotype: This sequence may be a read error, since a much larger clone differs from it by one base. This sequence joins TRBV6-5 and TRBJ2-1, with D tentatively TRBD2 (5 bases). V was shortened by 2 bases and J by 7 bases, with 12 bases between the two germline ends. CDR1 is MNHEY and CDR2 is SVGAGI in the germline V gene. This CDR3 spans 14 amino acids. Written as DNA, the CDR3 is TGTGCCAGCAGTTACGGCGAGGGTAGGAATGAGCAGTTCTTC. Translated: CASSYGEGRNEQFF.

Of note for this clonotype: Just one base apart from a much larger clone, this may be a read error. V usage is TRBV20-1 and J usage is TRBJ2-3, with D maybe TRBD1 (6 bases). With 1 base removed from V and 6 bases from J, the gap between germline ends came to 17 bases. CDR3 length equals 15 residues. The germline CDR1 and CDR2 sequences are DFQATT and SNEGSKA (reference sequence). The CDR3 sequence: CSARGRQGTGDTQYF. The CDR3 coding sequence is TGCAGTGCTAGAGGACGGCAGGGGACCGGGGATACGCAGTATTTT.

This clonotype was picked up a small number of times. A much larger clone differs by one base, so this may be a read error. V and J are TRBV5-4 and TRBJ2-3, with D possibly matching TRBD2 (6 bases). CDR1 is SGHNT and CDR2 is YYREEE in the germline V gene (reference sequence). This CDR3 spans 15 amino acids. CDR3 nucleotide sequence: TGTGCCGGCAGCTTGGACGGGGGTTTCACAGATACGCAGTATTTT. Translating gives CAGSLDGGFTDTQYF.

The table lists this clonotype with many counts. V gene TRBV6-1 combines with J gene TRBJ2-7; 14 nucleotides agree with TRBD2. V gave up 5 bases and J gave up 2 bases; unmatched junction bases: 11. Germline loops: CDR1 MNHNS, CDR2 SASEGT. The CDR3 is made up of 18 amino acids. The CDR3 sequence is CASSRGLAGGWSTYEQYF. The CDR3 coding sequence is TGTGCCAGCAGTCGAGGACTAGCGGGGGGCTGGAGTACCTACGAGCAGTACTTC.

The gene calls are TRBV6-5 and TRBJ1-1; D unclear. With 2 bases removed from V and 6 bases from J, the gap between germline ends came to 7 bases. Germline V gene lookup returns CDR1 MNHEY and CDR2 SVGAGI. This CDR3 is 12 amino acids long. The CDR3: CASSYVDSEAFF. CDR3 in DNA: TGTGCCAGCAGTTACGTTGACTCTGAAGCTTTCTTT.

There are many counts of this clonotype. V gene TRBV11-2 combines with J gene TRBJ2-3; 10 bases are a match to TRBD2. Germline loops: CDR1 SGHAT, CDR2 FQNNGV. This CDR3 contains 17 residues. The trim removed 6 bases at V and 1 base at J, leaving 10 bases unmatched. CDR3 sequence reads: CASSSRATSGGTDTQYF. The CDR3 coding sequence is TGTGCCAGCAGTTCCAGGGCTACTAGCGGGGGCACAGATACGCAGTATTTT.

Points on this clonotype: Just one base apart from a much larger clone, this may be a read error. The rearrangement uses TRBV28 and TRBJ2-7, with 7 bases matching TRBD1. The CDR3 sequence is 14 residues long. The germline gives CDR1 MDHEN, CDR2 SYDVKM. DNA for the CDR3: TGTGCCAGCAACAGGGGTGACCTCTCCTGCGAGCAGTACTTC. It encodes CASNRGDLSCEQYF.

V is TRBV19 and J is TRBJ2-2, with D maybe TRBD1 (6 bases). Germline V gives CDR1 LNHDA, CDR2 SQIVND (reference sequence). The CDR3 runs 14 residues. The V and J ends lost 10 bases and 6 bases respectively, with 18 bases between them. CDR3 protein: CAIRPQGSAGELFF. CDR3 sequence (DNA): TGTGCCATCCGACCCCAGGGGAGCGCCGGGGAGCTGTTTTTT.